The T cell receptor (beta chain) under discussion was sequenced for a study of T cell responses to AZD1222 COVID-19 vaccine. The repertoire was sequenced with immunoSEQ multiplex PCR; TCRdb's copy has only in-frame clones and lacks some. The sample consists of 200,000 or so clones, just under 90% of them appearing once. A word on this clone: Its antigen is unidentified.

Whole-study findings and limits: Among spike-specific TCRs, nearly half reportedly target unmutated variant regions. Increased Spike-specific TCR breadth and depth were observed after two AZD1222 doses. In a largely white British group with more females than males, clonal diversity was possibly underestimated.

The CDR3 covers 17 residues. From germline, CDR1 is MDHEN and CDR2 SYDVKM. The junction had 18 bases not matched to a gene; V was cut back by 2 bases and J by 10 bases. This sample comprised peripheral blood, obtained on day 0 of AZD1222 vaccination. The V call is TRBV28, the J call TRBJ2-7; 9 bases are a match to TRBD2. The receptor comes from an adult in good health. The CDR3 loop reads CASSLPSGAGGPFVQYF. CDR3 nucleotides: TGTGCCAGCAGTTTACCCTCCGGGGCGGGAGGGCCCTTTGTACAGTACTTC. Full variable domain (rest looked up from reference TRBV28 and TRBJ2-7): DVKVTQSSRYLVKRTGEKVFLECVQDMDHENMFWYRQDPGLGLRLIYFSYDVKMKEKGDIPEGYSVSREKKERFSLILESASTNQTSMYLCASSLPSGAGGPFVQYFGPGTRLTVT.